This TCR beta chain was found in a study of T cells expressing NK-cell markers (dated by TCRdb to 2019 to 2021). Regarding the research as a whole: Under 10 donors provided sorted CD3+CD56+NKG2C+, CD3+CD56+NKG2C- and CD3+CD56-NKG2C+ T-cell subsets, whose TCR beta-chain repertoires were profiled. Seven of the eight sequenced donors were HCMV-seropositive and one was HCMV-seronegative. The eight sequenced donors were randomly selected healthy volunteers, three men and five women. Sequencing of the libraries produced 2 x 150 bp reads on Illumina HiSeq 2000/2500, MiSeq or NextSeq.

Sequencing used an Illumina HiSeq 2000. 5'RACE template switching, by which a universal primer site and unique molecular identifiers were added, was used to make TCR beta cDNA libraries. Priming for cDNA synthesis came from the TCR beta constant segment, and two successive PCR amplification steps followed. In the original analysis: MIGEC was used to demultiplex reads and group reads by UMI, and MiTCR was used to assemble and quantify clonotypes. To remove erroneous sequences, TCR cDNA sequences were retained only when supported by two or more reads. The tcR package was used for downstream repertoire analysis, and clonotypes were matched between fractions using CDR3 nucleotide sequence together with V segment. VDJmatch was used to annotate antigen specificity against VDJdb, with one amino acid substitution allowed in CDR3. After the reads were reprocessed by TCRdb, one entry was made per CDR3 protein sequence, with no DNA. The V and J calls and clone size come from TCRdb's table, not from the authors' own analysis. The sample table records around 470,000 distinct CDR3 sequences. The ten biggest clones cover under 1.5% of the sample.

Details on this clonotype: Its antigen is unknown.

CDR1 SGHRS and CDR2 YFSETQ are derived from the germline V gene. The CDR3, from cysteine to phenylalanine, totals 14 residues. Only the protein sequence is given. A commercial ELISA kit detecting HCMV-specific IgG in serum was used to determine HCMV serostatus. Peripheral blood mononuclear cells were isolated from blood by Ficoll density gradient centrifugation. Points the paper makes about the study in general: In five to seven donors, the dominant CD3+CD56+NKG2C+ clonotypes were among the top 10 CD8+ clonotypes and accounted for 1.0-7.0% of CD8+ T cells. Those dominant clonotypes were again the most abundant among CD3+CD56-NKG2C+ cells in a handful of donors, at roughly 25-65%. It remained unclear whether the expanded NKG2C-expressing T cell clones were specific for HCMV antigens.

The chain couples TRBV5-1 to TRBJ1-1. The clonotype comes from a woman in her 50s in good health. Donor details come from another sample of the same person, matched by shared clones. The sample was blood T cells: a sorted CD56 or NKG2C T cell subset, CD4+ or CD8+ T cells, or bulk PBMC T cells (not recorded which). The CDR3 region has the sequence CASSLWQGGSEPFF.